One sample yielded the 4 T cell receptor beta chains listed below, sequenced in a study of blood T cell repertoires in COVID-19. Method: immunoSEQ multiplex PCR; TCRdb's copy keeps in-frame clones and lacks some. The repertoire consists of about 68,000 clones, with under 85% occurring once and the leading ten covering around a tenth. Input material: peripheral blood. All receptors derive from a woman aged 45-65 years with acute or convalescent COVID-19.

In DNA form, the CDR3 reads TGCAGCGTTCTGAGAGACAGGGCCGAGCAGTACTTC. Its protein is CSVLRDRAEQYF. The chain uses TRBV29-1 and TRBJ2-7; 7 bases align to TRBD1. The V gene's germline CDR1 is SQVTM and CDR2 ANQGSEA. This CDR3 comprises 12 residues. The V segment lost 5 bases and the J segment 6 bases; nucleotides outside the gene matches: 7.

The table lists this clone with many counts. V and J are TRBV5-1 and TRBJ1-1; D gene unclear. Germline V lookup: CDR1 SGHRS, CDR2 YFSETQ. V lost 0 bases to trimming and J lost 4 bases, with 7 bases between them. The CDR3 has 13 amino acids. This CDR3 is CASSLGGFTEAFF. DNA for the CDR3: TGCGCCAGCAGCTTGGGAGGGTTCACTGAAGCTTTCTTT.

J is TRBJ1-5 and V is TRBV4-3, with D tentatively TRBD1 (5 bases). CDR3 length: 15 residues. The germline V gene encodes CDR1 LGHNA and CDR2 YSLEER. Between the trimmed V and J ends, which lost 0 bases and 4 bases, there was a span of 10 bases. CDR3: CASSQDLGTNQPQHF. CDR3 sequence (DNA): TGCGCCAGCAGCCAAGATTTGGGGACTAATCAGCCCCAGCATTTT.

This clone was counted a few times. The chain has TRBV6-6 and TRBJ1-3; the match to TRBD1 covers 8 bases. V shed 5 bases, J shed 3 bases, and the junction held 6 bases outside the gene matches. The CDR3 is 15 residues long. Germline-derived CDR1 and CDR2 are MNHNY and SVGAGI (reference sequence). The DNA for the CDR3 is TGTGCCAGCAGTCAAGGACAGGGTGGTGGAAACACCATATATTTT. This sequence encodes CASSQGQGGGNTIYF.